This T cell receptor (beta chain) is from a study of T cells in Graves' hyperthyroidism and ophthalmopathy. Study-wide findings and caveats: The model forecast ophthalmopathy, anticipating it by a median about 6.5 months before onset.

In the ophthalmopathy cohort, Clinical Activity Score was at least 3, NOSPECS grade at least 4, and duration under 3 months. Uncontrolled infection, other autoimmune disease, pregnancy and lactation each barred patients from inclusion. Every diagnosis used clinical symptoms, serum thyroxine and TRAb, thyroid ultrasound and orbital computed tomography. This clonotype showed up many times. Its antigen is as yet unknown. The ends were cut back, 4 bases at V and 6 bases at J, with 14 bases in the middle. Per germline, CDR1 SGHRS and CDR2 YFSETQ. The CDR3 runs to 13 residues. Using RNA transcripts as the source, TCR beta CDR3 regions were amplified. A first-round RT-PCR of the TCR CDR3 used the HTBI primer set. TCRdb re-called the multiplex PCR reads through MiXCR, storing one row per CDR3 protein. The sample lists almost 250,000 distinct CDR3 sequences, around 24% occurring once.

The TCR comes from a woman aged 40 to 55 with Graves' ophthalmopathy. The sample taken for sequencing was blood. This chain connects TRBV5-1 to TRBJ2-7; D is tentatively TRBD1 or TRBD2 (5 bases each). The CDR3 spells CASSLDWGSEQYF. In nucleotides, the CDR3 is TGCGCCAGCAGCCTGGACTGGGGCTCCGAGCAGTACTTC.